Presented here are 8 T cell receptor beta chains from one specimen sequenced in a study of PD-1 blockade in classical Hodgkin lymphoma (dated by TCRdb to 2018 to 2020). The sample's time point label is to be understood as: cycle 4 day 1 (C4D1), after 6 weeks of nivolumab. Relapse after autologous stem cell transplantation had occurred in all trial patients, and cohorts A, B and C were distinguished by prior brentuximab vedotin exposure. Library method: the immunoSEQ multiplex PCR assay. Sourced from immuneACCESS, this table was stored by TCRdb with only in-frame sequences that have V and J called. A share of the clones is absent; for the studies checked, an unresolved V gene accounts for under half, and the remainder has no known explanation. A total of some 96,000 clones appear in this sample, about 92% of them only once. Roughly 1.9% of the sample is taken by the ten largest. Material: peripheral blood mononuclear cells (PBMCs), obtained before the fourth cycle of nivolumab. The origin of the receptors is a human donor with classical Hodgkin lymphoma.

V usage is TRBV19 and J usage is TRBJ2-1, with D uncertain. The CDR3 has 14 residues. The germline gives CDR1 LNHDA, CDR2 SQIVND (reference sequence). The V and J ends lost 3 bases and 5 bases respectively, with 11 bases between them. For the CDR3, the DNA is TGTGCCAGTAGTATGGTGACAAGCAACAATGAGCAGTTCTTC. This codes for CASSMVTSNNEQFF.

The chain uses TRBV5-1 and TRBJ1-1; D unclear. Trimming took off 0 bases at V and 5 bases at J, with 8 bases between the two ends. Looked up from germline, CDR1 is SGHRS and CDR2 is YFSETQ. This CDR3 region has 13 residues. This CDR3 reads CASSLVVGTEAFF. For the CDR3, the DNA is TGCGCCAGCAGCTTGGTTGTGGGGACTGAAGCTTTCTTT. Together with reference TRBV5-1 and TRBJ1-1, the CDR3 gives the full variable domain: KAGVTQTPRYLIKTRGQQVTLSCSPISGHRSVSWYQQTPGQGLQFLFEYFSETQRNKGNFPGRFSGRQFSNSRSEMNVSTLELGDSALYLCASSLVVGTEAFFGQGTRLTVV.

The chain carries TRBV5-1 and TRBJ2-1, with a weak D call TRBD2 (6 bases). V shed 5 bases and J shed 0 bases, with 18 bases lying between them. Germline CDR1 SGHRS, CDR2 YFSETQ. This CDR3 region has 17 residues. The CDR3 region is CASRVQSAGPSYNEQFF. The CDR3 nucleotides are TGCGCCAGCAGAGTGCAGTCCGCGGGACCCTCCTACAATGAGCAGTTCTTC.

CDR3 bases: TGTGCCTGGAGTGAAAGGGAATTTGGAAACACCATATATTTT. This translates into CAWSEREFGNTIYF. The gene calls are TRBV30 and TRBJ1-3; D is ambiguous. This CDR3 is built from 14 residues. Per germline, CDR1 GTSNPN and CDR2 SVGIG (reference sequence). Trimming removed 1 base from V and 3 bases from J, with 10 bases in between.

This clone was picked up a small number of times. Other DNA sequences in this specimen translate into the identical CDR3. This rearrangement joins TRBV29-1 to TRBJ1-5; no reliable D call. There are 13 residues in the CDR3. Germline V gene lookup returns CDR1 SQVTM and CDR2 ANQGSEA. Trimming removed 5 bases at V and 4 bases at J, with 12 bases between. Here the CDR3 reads CSVLGGDNQPQHF. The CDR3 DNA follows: TGCAGCGTTCTGGGTGGCGATAATCAGCCCCAGCATTTT. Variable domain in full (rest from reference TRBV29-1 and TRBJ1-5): SAVISQKPSRDICQRGTSLTIQCQVDSQVTMMFWYRQQPGQSLTLIATANQGSEATYESGFVIDKFPISRPNLTFSTLTVSNMSPEDSSIYLCSVLGGDNQPQHFGDGTRLSIL.

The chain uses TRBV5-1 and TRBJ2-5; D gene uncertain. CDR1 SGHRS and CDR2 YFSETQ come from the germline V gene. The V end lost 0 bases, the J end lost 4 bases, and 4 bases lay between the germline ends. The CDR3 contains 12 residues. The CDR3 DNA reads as TGCGCCAGCAGCTTGGAGGGAGAGACCCAGTACTTC. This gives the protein CASSLEGETQYF.

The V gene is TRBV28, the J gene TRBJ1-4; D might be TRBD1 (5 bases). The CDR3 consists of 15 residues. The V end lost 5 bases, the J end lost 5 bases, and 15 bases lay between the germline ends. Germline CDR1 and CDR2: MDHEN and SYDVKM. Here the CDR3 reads CASSPLTGSNEKLFF. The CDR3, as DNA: TGTGCCAGCAGTCCCCTTACAGGCTCGAATGAAAAACTGTTTTTT.

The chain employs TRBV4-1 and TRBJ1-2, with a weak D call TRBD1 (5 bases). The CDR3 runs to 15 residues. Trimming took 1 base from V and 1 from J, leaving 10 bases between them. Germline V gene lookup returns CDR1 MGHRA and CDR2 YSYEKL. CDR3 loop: CASSQGWGNNYGYTF. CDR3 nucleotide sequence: TGCGCCAGCAGCCAAGGATGGGGGAATAACTATGGCTACACCTTC.